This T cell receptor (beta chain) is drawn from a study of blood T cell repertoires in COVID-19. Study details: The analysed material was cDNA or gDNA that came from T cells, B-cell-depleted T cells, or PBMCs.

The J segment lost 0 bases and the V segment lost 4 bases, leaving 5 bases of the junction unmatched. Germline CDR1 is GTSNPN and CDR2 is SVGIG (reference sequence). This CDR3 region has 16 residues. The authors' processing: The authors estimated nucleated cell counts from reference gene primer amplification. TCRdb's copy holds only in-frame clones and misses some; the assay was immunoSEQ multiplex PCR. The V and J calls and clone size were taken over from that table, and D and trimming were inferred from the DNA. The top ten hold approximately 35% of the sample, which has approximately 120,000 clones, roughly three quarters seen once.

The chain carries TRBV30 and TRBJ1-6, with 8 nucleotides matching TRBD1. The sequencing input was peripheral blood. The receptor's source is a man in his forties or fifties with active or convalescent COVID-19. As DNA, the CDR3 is TGTGCCTGGACCGCAGGGGGCGCCTCCTATAATTCACCCCTCCACTTT. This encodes CAWTAGGASYNSPLHF.